Detailed here is one T cell receptor beta chain. The antigen remains undetermined. Other DNA sequences in this specimen translate into the identical CDR3. The data were produced by immunoSEQ multiplex PCR, yet TCRdb's version contains in-frame clones alone and is incomplete. The sample shows over 100,000 clones, 88% of them seen only once. This sample is part of a study of T cell responses to AZD1222 COVID-19 vaccine. Overall study findings and caveats: Unmutated variant regions are reportedly the target of nearly half of TCRs that are spike-specific. Dominant at 160-218 and 743-854, vaccine-associated CD4 TCRs also spanned spike.

Germline lookup yields CDR1 SGHDT and CDR2 YYEEEE. CDR3 length: 16 amino acids. Trimming shortened V by 3 bases and J by 1 base, and 16 bases separated the two germline ends. This receptor was identified in an adult in good health. J is TRBJ1-1 and V is TRBV5-6, with a possible D match to TRBD1 (5 bases). Sequenced material: peripheral blood, taken on day 0 of MenACWY control vaccination. Here the CDR3 reads CASSSPGLGTNTEAFF. CDR3 DNA sequence: TGTGCCAGCAGCTCCCCGGGTTTAGGGACGAACACTGAAGCTTTCTTT.